The text below deals with one T cell receptor beta chain. The sample originates from a study of TIL therapy for anti-PD-1-resistant metastatic lung cancer. Regarding time point: pre-treatment sample, taken before nivolumab and TIL therapy. Germline V gives CDR1 SNHLY, CDR2 FYNNEI. Between the trimmed V and J ends, which lost 6 bases and 5 bases, there was a span of 19 bases. The CDR3 contains 15 residues. This was the immunoSEQ v3 assay. Sequencing was performed with immunoSEQ multiplex PCR; in TCRdb, only in-frame clones are kept and a portion is missing. The table lists about 59,000 clones, roughly four fifths of them singletons.

The source of this sequence is a person between 25 and 80 years old with non-small cell lung cancer. The sample consisted of blood, taken at baseline. The chain links TRBV2 to TRBJ1-1; D might be TRBD1 (5 bases). The CDR3 DNA reads as TGTGCCAGCAGGATTATCAACCTATCAGGGACTGAAGCTTTCTTT. Translating gives CASRIINLSGTEAFF.